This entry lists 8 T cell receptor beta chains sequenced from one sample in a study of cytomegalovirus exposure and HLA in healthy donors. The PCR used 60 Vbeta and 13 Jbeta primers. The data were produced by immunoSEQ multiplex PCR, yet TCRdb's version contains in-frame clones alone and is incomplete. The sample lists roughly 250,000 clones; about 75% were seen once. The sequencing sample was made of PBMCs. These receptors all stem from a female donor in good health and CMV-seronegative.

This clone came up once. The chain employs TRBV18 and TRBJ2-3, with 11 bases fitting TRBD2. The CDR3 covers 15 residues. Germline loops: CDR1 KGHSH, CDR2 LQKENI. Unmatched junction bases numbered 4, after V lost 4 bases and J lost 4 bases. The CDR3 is CASSLTSGNADTQYF. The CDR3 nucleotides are TGTGCCAGCTCACTGACTAGCGGGAACGCAGATACGCAGTATTTT. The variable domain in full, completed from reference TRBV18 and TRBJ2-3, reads NAGVMQNPRHLVRRRGQEARLRCSPMKGHSHVYWYRQLPEEGLKFMVYLQKENIIDESGMPKERFSAEFPKEGPSILRIQQVVRGDSAAYFCASSLTSGNADTQYFGPGTRLTVL.

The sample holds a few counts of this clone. CDR3 loop: CASSQYLPRNTEAFF. The CDR3 DNA is TGCGCCAGCAGCCAATATCTCCCGAGGAACACTGAAGCTTTCTTT. The J gene is TRBJ1-1, the V gene TRBV4-1, with no clear D. CDR1 and CDR2 (germline): MGHRA, YSYEKL. Trimming removed 2 bases at V and 1 base at J, with 11 bases between. The length of the CDR3 is 15 residues.

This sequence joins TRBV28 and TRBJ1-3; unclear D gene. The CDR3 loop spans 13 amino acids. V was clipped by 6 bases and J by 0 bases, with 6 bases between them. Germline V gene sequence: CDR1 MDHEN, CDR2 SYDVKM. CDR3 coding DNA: TGTGCCAGCAGCCGGAGCTCTGGAAACACCATATATTTT. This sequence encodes CASSRSSGNTIYF.

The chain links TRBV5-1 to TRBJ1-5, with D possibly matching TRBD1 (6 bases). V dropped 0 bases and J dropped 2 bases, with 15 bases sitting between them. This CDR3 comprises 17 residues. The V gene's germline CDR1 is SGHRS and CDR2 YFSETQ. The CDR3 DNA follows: TGCGCCAGCAGCTTGGGAGCAGGGGAGCCGGGCAATCAGCCCCAGCATTTT. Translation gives CASSLGAGEPGNQPQHF.

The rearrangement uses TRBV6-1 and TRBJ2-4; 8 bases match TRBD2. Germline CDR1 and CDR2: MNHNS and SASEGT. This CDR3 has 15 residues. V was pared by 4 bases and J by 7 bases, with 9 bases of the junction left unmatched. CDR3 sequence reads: CASSGLAGKANIQYF. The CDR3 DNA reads TGTGCCAGCAGTGGGTTAGCGGGGAAAGCTAACATTCAGTACTTC.

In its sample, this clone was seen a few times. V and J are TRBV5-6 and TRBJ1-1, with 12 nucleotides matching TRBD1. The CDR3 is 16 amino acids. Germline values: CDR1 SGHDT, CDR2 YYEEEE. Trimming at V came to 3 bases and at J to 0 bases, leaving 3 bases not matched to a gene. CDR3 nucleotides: TGTGCCAGCAGCTCGGGACAGGGGGCCCTGAACACTGAAGCTTTCTTT. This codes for CASSSGQGALNTEAFF.

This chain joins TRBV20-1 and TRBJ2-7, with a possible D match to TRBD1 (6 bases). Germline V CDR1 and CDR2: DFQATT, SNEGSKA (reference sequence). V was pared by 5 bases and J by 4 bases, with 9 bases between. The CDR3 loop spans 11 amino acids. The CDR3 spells CSAQQGYEQYF. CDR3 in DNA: TGCAGTGCTCAACAGGGTTACGAGCAGTACTTC.

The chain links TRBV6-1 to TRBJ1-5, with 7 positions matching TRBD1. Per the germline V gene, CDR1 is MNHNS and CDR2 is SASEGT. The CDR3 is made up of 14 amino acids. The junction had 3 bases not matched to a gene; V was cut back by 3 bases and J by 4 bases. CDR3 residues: CASSEGTENQPQHF. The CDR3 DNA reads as TGTGCCAGCAGTGAGGGGACAGAAAATCAGCCCCAGCATTTT.